The T cell receptor (beta chain) described here comes from a study of blood T cell repertoires in COVID-19. Study-level background: Donors in the United States, Italy and Spain gave samples during acute or convalescent COVID-19. The analysed material was cDNA or gDNA that came from T cells, B-cell-depleted T cells, or PBMCs.

The table came from immunoSEQ multiplex PCR; TCRdb's copy has only in-frame clones and leaves some out. The profile covers almost 250,000 clones, with around 88% appearing a single time and roughly 5.2% taken by the ten largest. The germline V gene encodes CDR1 MNHEY and CDR2 SVGAGI. The length of the CDR3 is 15 residues. V lost 6 bases and J lost 4, with 17 bases in between. The gene calls are TRBV6-5 and TRBJ2-3; D might be TRBD2 (7 bases). This TCR was recovered from a woman at least 80 years old with COVID-19, enrolled during active disease. Sample: peripheral blood. The CDR3 sequence: CASSRGAGRPDTQYF. CDR3 coding DNA: TGTGCCAGCAGCCGGGGGGCAGGCAGACCAGATACGCAGTATTTT.